The TCR beta chain under discussion was sequenced for a study of T cell responses to AZD1222 COVID-19 vaccine. Findings and limits, study-wide: Once two AZD1222 doses were given, Spike-specific TCR breadth and depth went up. White British donors predominated, females outnumbered males, and clonal diversity was possibly underestimated. Regions 160-218 and 743-854 held dominance among vaccine-associated CD4 TCRs, which spanned spike. The repertoires were collected only after the peak T cell response.

In the case of this clone: Antigen unknown.

The junction had 5 bases not matched to a gene; V was cut back by 4 bases and J by 4 bases. Germline CDR1 and CDR2: LGHDT and YNNKEL (reference sequence). The CDR3 is made up of 16 amino acids. The assay was immunoSEQ multiplex PCR, and TCRdb's table has in-frame clones only and misses some. The top ten clones hold approximately 4.4% of a sample with more than 95,000 clones, around 85% of them seen once. The genes are TRBV3-1 (or the pseudogene TRBV3-2) and TRBJ2-1; 12 bases agree with TRBD2. Sequences were derived from peripheral blood, sampled 28 days after the second AZD1222 dose. This sequence was found in an adult who received the AZD1222 COVID-19 vaccine. CDR3 sequence: CASSPATSGGYNEQFF. The CDR3 DNA sequence: TGTGCCAGCAGCCCAGCGACTAGCGGGGGATACAATGAGCAGTTCTTC.